One sample yielded the 21 T cell receptor beta chains listed below, sequenced in a study of cytomegalovirus exposure and HLA in healthy donors. The PCR had 60 Vbeta and 13 Jbeta primers. Assay: immunoSEQ multiplex PCR; the TCRdb copy retains only in-frame clones and omits some. The sample yields 120,000 or so clones, over 60% seen once. Material: PBMCs. Receptor source: a man aged 25-45 years in good health and CMV-seronegative.

This chain joins TRBV7-9 and TRBJ1-1; 9 bases fit TRBD1. The CDR3 runs to 15 residues. The germline CDR1 and CDR2 sequences are SEHNR and FQNEAQ (reference sequence). V lost 5 bases and J lost 1; bases outside the gene matches: 5. The CDR3 loop reads CASSRTGVTNTEAFF. In DNA, the CDR3 is TGTGCCAGCAGCCGGACAGGGGTTACGAACACTGAAGCTTTCTTT.

V usage is TRBV30 and J usage is TRBJ1-2; 9 bases line up with TRBD1. The CDR3 runs to 14 residues. Unmatched junction bases numbered 5, after V lost 2 bases and J lost 4 bases. Germline lookup yields CDR1 GTSNPN and CDR2 SVGIG (reference sequence). The CDR3 spells CAWSKSGQGYGYTF. The CDR3 DNA is TGTGCCTGGAGTAAATCGGGACAGGGCTATGGCTACACCTTC.

This rearrangement joins TRBV2 to TRBJ1-2; 7 positions agree with TRBD1. V trimming: 5 bases; J trimming: 3 bases; junction bases outside the gene matches: 3. The CDR3 has 13 residues. The germline V gene encodes CDR1 SNHLY and CDR2 FYNNEI. The CDR3 DNA reads as TGTGCCAGCAGTATGACAGGGTACTATGGCTACACCTTC. The encoded protein is CASSMTGYYGYTF. Combining the CDR3 with reference TRBV2 and TRBJ1-2 gives the whole variable domain EPEVTQTPSHQVTQMGQEVILRCVPISNHLYFYWYRQILGQKVEFLVSFYNNEISEKSEIFDDQFSVERPDGSNFTLKIRSTKLEDSAMYFCASSMTGYYGYTFGSGTRLTVV.

This clone appeared a few times. This sequence joins TRBV5-1 and TRBJ1-2; 8 bases are shared with TRBD1. Looked up from germline, CDR1 is SGHRS and CDR2 is YFSETQ. V dropped 2 bases and J dropped 8; count of bases not matched to a gene: 8. CDR3 length equals 14 residues. The CDR3 sequence: CASSFRTGQPGYTF. In nucleotides, the CDR3 is TGCGCCAGCAGCTTTAGGACAGGGCAACCCGGCTACACCTTC.

This chain joins TRBV4-2 and TRBJ1-1; D call uncertain. This CDR3 spans 15 amino acids. Trimming stripped 1 base from V and 1 base from J, with 10 bases between. Germline CDR1 and CDR2: LGHNA and YNFKEQ. CDR3 loop: CASSQGAAGNTEAFF. As DNA, the CDR3 is TGTGCCAGCAGCCAAGGAGCCGCGGGGAACACTGAAGCTTTCTTT.

The chain links TRBV20-1 to TRBJ2-5; D ambiguous. The CDR3 extends over 11 amino acids. Germline CDR1 and CDR2: DFQATT and SNEGSKA (reference sequence). V lost 5 bases and J 4 bases, leaving 8 bases between the germline ends. The DNA of the CDR3 is TGCAGTGCTCCCCGAGCAGAGACCCAGTACTTC. It yields the protein CSAPRAETQYF.

CDR3 nucleotide sequence: TGTGCCAGCAGTTTGAGACAGGGAAACTATGGCTACACCTTC. This sequence encodes CASSLRQGNYGYTF. This rearrangement joins TRBV28 to TRBJ1-2; 7 bases agree with TRBD1. The V and J ends lost 3 bases and 2 bases, in that order; junction bases with no gene match: 3. This CDR3 is built from 14 residues. The germline V gene has CDR1 MDHEN and CDR2 SYDVKM.

The chain employs TRBV18 and TRBJ2-7; 8 bases are a match to TRBD1. Unmatched junction bases numbered 7, after V lost 3 bases and J lost 3 bases. Germline V gene sequence: CDR1 KGHSH, CDR2 LQKENI. This CDR3 region has 15 residues. The CDR3: CASSPIPGQVYEQYF. Here the CDR3 DNA reads TGTGCCAGCTCACCGATTCCGGGACAGGTCTACGAGCAGTACTTC.

The CDR3 loop is CASSPGGGPGDTQYF. The CDR3 DNA sequence: TGTGCCAGCAGCCCCGGAGGAGGGCCGGGAGATACGCAGTATTTT. The rearrangement links TRBV7-9 to TRBJ2-3; TRBD2 might be the D (6 bases). Trimming pared 5 bases from V and 5 bases from J, leaving 17 bases between. In germline, CDR1 is SEHNR, CDR2 FQNEAQ (reference sequence). CDR3 length: 15 amino acids.

The chain couples TRBV30 to TRBJ1-5; a possible D gene is TRBD1 (6 bases). The CDR3 length is 16 residues. Germline CDR1 reads GTSNPN; CDR2 reads SVGIG (reference sequence). Between the trimmed V and J ends, which lost 4 bases and 3 bases, there was a span of 19 bases. The CDR3 region is CAWTANQGPTNQPQHF. The CDR3 DNA follows: TGTGCCTGGACCGCAAACCAGGGGCCCACCAATCAGCCCCAGCATTTT.

This chain uses TRBV27 with TRBJ2-3, with D possibly matching TRBD1 (5 bases). V shed 3 bases and J shed 4 bases, with 20 bases lying between them. Germline V CDR1 and CDR2: MNHEY, SMNVEV (reference sequence). There are 17 residues in the CDR3. CDR3 amino acids: CASSFLPGRDGSDTQYF. The CDR3 bases are TGTGCCAGCAGTTTCCTCCCGGGCAGGGATGGGTCAGATACGCAGTATTTT.

V is TRBV4-1 and J is TRBJ2-3; the D gene is possibly TRBD1 (5 bases). This CDR3 has 13 residues. In germline, CDR1 is MGHRA, CDR2 YSYEKL. The V end was cut by 0 bases, the J end by 10 bases, with 11 bases between. CDR3 coding DNA: TGCGCCAGCAGCCAAGATAACAGGAGATCGCAGTATTTT. Residues: CASSQDNRRSQYF.

As to this clone: This specimen includes other DNA sequences encoding the same CDR3. The chain has TRBV20-1 and TRBJ2-7, with D possibly matching TRBD1 (6 bases). The V gene's germline CDR1 is DFQATT and CDR2 SNEGSKA (reference sequence). This CDR3 spans 10 amino acids. With 5 bases removed from V and 7 bases from J, the gap between germline ends came to 9 bases. The CDR3 protein is CSASGDEQYF. Here the CDR3 DNA reads TGCAGTGCTTCAGGGGATGAGCAGTACTTC.

This rearrangement joins TRBV5-1 to TRBJ1-1, with D possibly matching TRBD1 (6 bases). This CDR3 is built from 15 residues. CDR1 is SGHRS and CDR2 is YFSETQ in the germline V gene. The germline V and J ends were trimmed by 0 bases and 0 bases, with 9 bases remaining between them. CDR3 in amino acids: CASSLGDRLNTEAFF. DNA for the CDR3: TGCGCCAGCAGCTTGGGTGACAGGTTGAACACTGAAGCTTTCTTT.

This clone was detected once. This rearrangement joins TRBV10-1 to TRBJ2-1, with TRBD2 identical over 14 bases. There are 17 residues in the CDR3. Trimming removed 4 bases from V and 6 bases from J; junction bases left unmatched: 8. Germline CDR1 is WNHNN and CDR2 is SYGVQD (reference sequence). The CDR3 sequence: CASSGPTSGRASNEQFF. CDR3 coding DNA: TGCGCCAGCAGTGGACCGACTAGCGGGAGGGCAAGCAATGAGCAGTTCTTC.

This clone is judged medium-sized. The rearrangement joins TRBV4-2 to TRBJ2-1; 8 bases map to TRBD2. The V segment lost 8 bases and the J segment 8 bases; nucleotides outside the gene matches: 14. Germline CDR1 is LGHNA and CDR2 is YNFKEQ. The CDR3 spans 15 residues. The chain's CDR3 is CASAGGEREFDEQFF. The CDR3 bases are TGTGCCAGCGCGGGGGGCGAGCGGGAGTTCGATGAGCAGTTCTTC.

Only a few counts were recorded for this clone. The chain employs TRBV14 and TRBJ2-7; weak D call: TRBD1 (7 bases). CDR1 SGHDN and CDR2 FVKESK come from the germline V gene. There are 14 residues in the CDR3. Between the trimmed V and J ends, which lost 1 base and 3 bases, there was a span of 10 bases. CDR3 nucleotides: TGTGCCAGCAGCCAAGCAGGGGGGTACTACGAGCAGTACTTC. It translates to CASSQAGGYYEQYF.

The V call is TRBV9, the J call TRBJ2-5; weak D call: TRBD1 (5 bases). CDR1 is SGDLS, CDR2 YYNGEE, per germline. The CDR3 spans 15 residues. Trimming shortened V by 0 bases and J by 2 bases, and 11 bases separated the two germline ends. The DNA of the CDR3 is TGTGCCAGCAGCGTAGCCCTAGACAGTCAAGAGACCCAGTACTTC. Protein product: CASSVALDSQETQYF.

With respect to this clone: The sample contains more than one DNA sequence encoding this CDR3. The rearrangement joins TRBV1 to TRBJ1-3. TRBV1 is described as a pseudogene. The CDR3 totals 14 residues. The DNA for the CDR3 is TGCACCAGCACCCTTACTAGCTCCGGAAACACCATATATTTT. This gives the protein CTSTLTSSGNTIYF.

The count of this clone is one. The V and J genes are TRBV4-3 and TRBJ1-1; 10 bases map to TRBD1. V lost 4 bases to trimming and J lost 4 bases; unmatched junction nucleotides: 0. This CDR3 has 13 amino acids. Looked up from germline, CDR1 is LGHNA and CDR2 is YSLEER. CDR3 nucleotide sequence: TGCGCCAGCAGCCGGGACAGGGGCACTGAAGCTTTCTTT. Protein: CASSRDRGTEAFF.

This chain uses TRBV30 with TRBJ1-5; D is possibly TRBD1 (6 bases). V gave up 0 bases and J gave up 4 bases, with 13 bases separating them. Germline CDR1 GTSNPN, CDR2 SVGIG (reference sequence). This CDR3 is 15 amino acids long. The CDR3 DNA reads as TGTGCCTGGAGTGTGGGAGGGGGGAAAAATCAGCCCCAGCATTTT. Residues: CAWSVGGGKNQPQHF.